The clone carrying this T cell receptor beta chain has at least ten counts. This entry belongs to a study of T-cell reconstitution after alpha-beta-depleted transplantation in children. Molecular barcoding with unique molecular identifiers was used for the TCRbeta library. TCRdb used MiXCR to reprocess the PCR reads, holding one entry per CDR3 protein. The sample carries about 640,000 distinct CDR3 sequences, around a sixth recorded once. The source is a human donor who donated a stem cell graft to a child with acute myeloid leukemia. The source was PBMCs from the stem cell graft donor, collected from the stem cell graft.

CDR3 protein: CSARDSGTEDHSPLHF. For the CDR3, the DNA is TGCAGTGCTAGAGATTCCGGGACAGAAGATCATTCACCCCTCCACTTT. This chain connects TRBV20-1 to TRBJ1-6; 7 bases fit TRBD1. Germline V gene lookup returns CDR1 DFQATT and CDR2 SNEGSKA (reference sequence). V was clipped by 0 bases and J by 8 bases; unmatched bases: 10. This CDR3 contains 16 residues.